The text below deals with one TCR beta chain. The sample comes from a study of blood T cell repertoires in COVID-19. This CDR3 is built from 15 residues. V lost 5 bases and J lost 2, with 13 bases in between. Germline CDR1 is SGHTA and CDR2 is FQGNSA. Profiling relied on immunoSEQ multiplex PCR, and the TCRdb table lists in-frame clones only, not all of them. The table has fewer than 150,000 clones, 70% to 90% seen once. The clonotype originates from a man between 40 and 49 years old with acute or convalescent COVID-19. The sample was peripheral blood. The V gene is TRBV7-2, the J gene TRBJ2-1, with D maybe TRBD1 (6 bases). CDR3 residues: CASSAEGGPYNEQFF. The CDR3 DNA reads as TGTGCCAGCAGCGCAGAAGGGGGACCCTACAATGAGCAGTTCTTC. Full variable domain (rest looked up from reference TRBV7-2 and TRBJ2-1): GAGVSQSPSNKVTEKGKDVELRCDPISGHTALYWYRQSLGQGLEFLIYFQGNSAPDKSGLPSDRFSAERTGGSVSTLTIQRTQQEDSAVYLCASSAEGGPYNEQFFGPGTRLTVL.